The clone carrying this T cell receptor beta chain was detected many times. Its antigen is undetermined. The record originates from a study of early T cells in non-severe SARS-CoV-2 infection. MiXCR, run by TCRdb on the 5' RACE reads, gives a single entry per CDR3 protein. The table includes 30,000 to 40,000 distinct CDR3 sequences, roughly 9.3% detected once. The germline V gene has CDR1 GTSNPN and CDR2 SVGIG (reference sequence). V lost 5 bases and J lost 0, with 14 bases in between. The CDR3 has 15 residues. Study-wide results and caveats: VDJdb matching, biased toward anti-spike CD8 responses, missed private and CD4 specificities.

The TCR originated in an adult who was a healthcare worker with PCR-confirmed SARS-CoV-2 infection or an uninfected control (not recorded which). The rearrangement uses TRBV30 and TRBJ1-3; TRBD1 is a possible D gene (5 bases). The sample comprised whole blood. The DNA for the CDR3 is TGTGCCTGGGGACACGGGGGATCCTCTGGAAACACCATATATTTT. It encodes CAWGHGGSSGNTIYF.